Listed below are T cell receptor beta chains from one sample, sequenced in a study of blood T cell repertoires in COVID-19. The method was immunoSEQ multiplex PCR; TCRdb's version includes in-frame clones alone and lacks a portion of them. The sample shows approximately 220,000 clones, roughly 84% of them seen only once. Input material: peripheral blood. The receptors were sampled from an older woman with acute or convalescent COVID-19. Both conserved end residues are part of each CDR3.

TRBV19,TRBJ1-4,CATADGQGVNEKLFF
TRBV5-1,TRBJ2-7,CASSSGTGVDEQYF
TRBV5-1,TRBJ2-5,CASSFGEAQETQYF
TRBV28,TRBJ1-3,CASTPNTGLLHGNTIYF
TRBV11-2,TRBJ2-4,CASSQHPNIQYF
TRBV19,TRBJ2-1,CASSIMEGTGLDNEQFF
TRBV24-1,TRBJ1-5,CATSDLRSYNQPQHF
TRBV30,TRBJ2-7,CAWTYDTGSISYEQYF
TRBV7-6,TRBJ1-2,CASSPSEGLAGYTF
TRBV6-2/TRBV6-3,TRBJ1-2,CASTPGTGGGYTF
TRBV9,TRBJ1-1,CASSVGNTREAFF
TRBV6-5,TRBJ1-1,CASSLKVVNTEAFF
TRBV29-1,TRBJ1-4,CSVAFGQRNEKLFF
TRBV5-4,TRBJ1-1,CASSLPFTGMRTEAFF
TRBV6-2/TRBV6-3,TRBJ1-5,CASSYSTGQGVVGSNQPQHF
TRBV7-9,TRBJ2-1,CASSLGTGPDEQFF
TRBV6-5,TRBJ1-1,CASREQRQGFGEAFF
TRBV5-1,TRBJ2-2,CASSSLAGGNTGELFF
TRBV6-6,TRBJ1-4,CASRTGGARGKLFF
TRBV2,TRBJ1-6,CASRTRDSSYNSPLHF
TRBV5-6,TRBJ2-3,CASSLDRGRFTDTQYF
TRBV10-3,TRBJ1-6,CAIPNPASSYNSPLHF
TRBV13,TRBJ2-2,CASSLGIRRGTGELFF
TRBV5-5,TRBJ2-3,CASSSGFREPDTQYF
TRBV12-1,TRBJ1-2,CASRPGQQNYGYTF
TRBV30,TRBJ2-7,CAWRTRITYEQYF
TRBV9,TRBJ1-1,CASSVAPTLNTEAFF
TRBV19,TRBJ2-1,CASGDQGAGVYNEQFF
TRBV28,TRBJ1-5,CASSIPGTGRLSGNQPQHF
TRBV6-1,TRBJ2-3,CASSEWVGVMDTQYF
TRBV7-2,TRBJ2-5,CASSLGGGLQETQYF
TRBV6-5,TRBJ1-5,CASSGTAYSNQPQHF
TRBV4-2,TRBJ2-1,CASSQASGGTYEQFF
TRBV6-6,TRBJ1-1,CASSPRGQNTEAFF
TRBV3-1/TRBV3-2,TRBJ1-6,CASSQARGNNSPLHF
TRBV5-4,TRBJ2-3,CASSLGPAGGAADTQYF
TRBV4-2,TRBJ2-2,CASSPRRTGANTGELFF
TRBV3-1/TRBV3-2,TRBJ1-5,CASSYQYSNQPQHF
TRBV12-3/TRBV12-4,TRBJ1-1,CASSFGQTSEAFF
TRBV7-2,TRBJ2-7,CASSSERGWNYEQYF
TRBV12-3/TRBV12-4,TRBJ2-7,CASSLMGSYEQYF